These 8 T cell receptor beta chains came from one sample sequenced in a study of blood T cell repertoires in COVID-19. The table came from immunoSEQ multiplex PCR; TCRdb's copy has only in-frame clones and leaves some out. The table shows about 140,000 clones, with about 76% occurring only once. The specimen sequenced was peripheral blood. The receptors here all came from an older woman with active or convalescent COVID-19.

The chain uses TRBV5-4 and TRBJ2-3; TRBD2 matches 13 bases. Losses at the gene ends were 4 bases for V and 0 bases for J; bases not matched to a gene: 5. Germline CDR1 reads SGHNT; CDR2 reads YYREEE (reference sequence). This CDR3 spans 17 amino acids. CDR3 nucleotide sequence: TGTGCCAGCAGCGCACCGGGACTAGCGGGGAGCACAGATACGCAGTATTTT. Its protein product is CASSAPGLAGSTDTQYF.

The chain joins TRBV5-1 to TRBJ2-2; D is perhaps TRBD1 (6 bases). Trimming pared 4 bases from V and 2 bases from J, leaving 12 bases between. The CDR3 spans 15 residues. Germline CDR1 and CDR2: SGHRS and YFSETQ. This chain's CDR3 is CASSPLGANTGELFF. CDR3 in DNA: TGCGCCAGCAGCCCTTTGGGGGCAAACACCGGGGAGCTGTTTTTT.

This CDR3 is CASSARPTGTTNEKLFF. The DNA of the CDR3 is TGCGCCAGCAGCGCCCGCCCCACAGGGACAACTAATGAAAAACTGTTTTTT. The J gene is TRBJ1-4, the V gene TRBV5-1; the D gene is possibly TRBD1 (6 bases). Per germline, CDR1 SGHRS and CDR2 YFSETQ. V lost 4 bases and J 0 bases, leaving 16 bases between the germline ends. The CDR3 has 17 amino acids.

The V call is TRBV7-2, the J call TRBJ2-5; D perhaps matches TRBD2 (6 bases). The V and J ends lost 0 bases and 5 bases respectively, with 7 bases between them. CDR3 length: 13 residues. Germline values: CDR1 SGHTA, CDR2 FQGNSA. CDR3 region: CASSLARGETQYF. CDR3 coding DNA: TGTGCCAGCAGCTTAGCCCGGGGGGAGACCCAGTACTTC.

The chain has TRBV4-1 and TRBJ2-6, with D uncertain. Germline V CDR1 and CDR2: MGHRA, YSYEKL. The CDR3 is 15 residues long. Trimming stripped 0 bases from V and 5 bases from J, with 8 bases between. Here the CDR3 reads CASSQEQSRANVLTF. For the CDR3, the DNA is TGCGCCAGCAGCCAAGAACAGTCCAGGGCCAACGTCCTGACTTTC.

This rearrangement joins TRBV6-6 to TRBJ1-6; 8 bases match TRBD1. With 5 bases clipped from V and 0 bases from J, the junction kept 3 bases outside the gene matches. The CDR3 totals 16 residues. Per germline, CDR1 MNHNY and CDR2 SVGAGI (reference sequence). Here the CDR3 DNA reads TGTGCCAGCAGTACCGACAGGGGCTCCTATAATTCACCCCTCCACTTT. Its protein product is CASSTDRGSYNSPLHF.

A note on this clone: This specimen includes other DNA sequences encoding the same CDR3. V usage is TRBV4-3 and J usage is TRBJ1-5; no definite D call. The V gene's germline CDR1 is LGHNA and CDR2 YSLEER. The V and J ends lost 0 bases and 2 bases respectively, with 5 bases between them. The CDR3 sequence is 14 residues long. The CDR3 DNA reads TGCGCCAGCAGCCAAGACCGTGGCAATCAGCCCCAGCATTTT. Protein sequence: CASSQDRGNQPQHF.

The chain uses TRBV9 and TRBJ2-3; 9 nucleotides agree with TRBD2. The V gene end was trimmed by 0 bases and the J gene end by 4 bases; junction bases not matched to a gene: 9. CDR3 length: 17 amino acids. Germline CDR1 is SGDLS and CDR2 is YYNGEE. This CDR3 reads CASSVGSAGGRADTQYF. CDR3 nucleotides: TGTGCCAGCAGCGTAGGTTCTGCGGGGGGGCGGGCAGATACGCAGTATTTT.